The TCR beta chain described here comes from a study of blood T cell repertoires in COVID-19. On this clone: The junction differs from germline at one of its ends, possibly a read error.

TCRdb's table, derived via immunoSEQ multiplex PCR, lists solely in-frame clones and lacks some. Among over 50,000 clones listed, about four fifths were seen once. Sequenced: peripheral blood. This clonotype was obtained from a woman aged 45-65 years with active or convalescent COVID-19.

In DNA form, the CDR3 reads TGTGCTAGCAGCTTCAGGGCTAACACCGGGGAGCTGTTTTTT. Protein product: CASSFRANTGELFF. V is TRBV7-7 and J is TRBJ2-2; D is possibly TRBD1 (5 bases). The CDR3 is 14 amino acids. Germline CDR1 reads SSHAT; CDR2 reads FNYEAQ (reference sequence).